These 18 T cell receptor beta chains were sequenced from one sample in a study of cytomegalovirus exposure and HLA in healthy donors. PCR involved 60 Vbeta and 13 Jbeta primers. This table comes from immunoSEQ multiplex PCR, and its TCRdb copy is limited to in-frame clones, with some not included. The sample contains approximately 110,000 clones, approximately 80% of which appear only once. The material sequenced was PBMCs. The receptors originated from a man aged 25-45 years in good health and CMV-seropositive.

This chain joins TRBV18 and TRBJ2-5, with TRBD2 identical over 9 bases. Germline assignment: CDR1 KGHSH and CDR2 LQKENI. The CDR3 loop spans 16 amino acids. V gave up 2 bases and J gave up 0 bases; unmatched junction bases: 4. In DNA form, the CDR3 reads TGTGCCAGCTCACCAAGGGCTAGCGGGAACCAAGAGACCCAGTACTTC. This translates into CASSPRASGNQETQYF. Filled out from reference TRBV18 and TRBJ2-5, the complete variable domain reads NAGVMQNPRHLVRRRGQEARLRCSPMKGHSHVYWYRQLPEEGLKFMVYLQKENIIDESGMPKERFSAEFPKEGPSILRIQQVVRGDSAAYFCASSPRASGNQETQYFGPGTRLLVL.

The CDR3 reads CASGLRWSYGYTF. DNA of the CDR3: TGTGCCAGCGGACTACGGTGGAGCTATGGCTACACCTTC. The J gene is TRBJ1-2, the V gene TRBV7-8; D call uncertain. The germline V and J ends were trimmed by 8 bases and 4 bases, with 14 bases remaining between them. CDR1 and CDR2 from the germline V gene are SGHVS and FQNEAQ. This CDR3 comprises 13 residues.

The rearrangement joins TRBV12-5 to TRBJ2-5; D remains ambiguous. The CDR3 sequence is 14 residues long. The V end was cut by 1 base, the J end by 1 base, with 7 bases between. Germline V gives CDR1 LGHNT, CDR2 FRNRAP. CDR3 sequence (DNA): TGTGCTAGTGGTTTGGCCAGATCCCAAGAGACCCAGTACTTC. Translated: CASGLARSQETQYF. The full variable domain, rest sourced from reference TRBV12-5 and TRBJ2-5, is DARVTQTPRHKVTEMGQEVTMRCQPILGHNTVFWYRQTMMQGLELLAYFRNRAPLDDSGMPKDRFSAEMPDATLATLKIQPSEPRDSAVYFCASGLARSQETQYFGPGTRLLVL.

Written as DNA, the CDR3 is TGTGCCAGCTCACCTACAGGGGGTTATGGCTACACCTTC. Translated, it gives CASSPTGGYGYTF. This rearrangement joins TRBV18 to TRBJ1-2; 8 bases line up with TRBD1. The CDR3 sequence is 13 residues long. The V segment lost 3 bases and the J segment 5 bases; nucleotides outside the gene matches: 2. CDR1 is KGHSH and CDR2 is LQKENI in the germline V gene.

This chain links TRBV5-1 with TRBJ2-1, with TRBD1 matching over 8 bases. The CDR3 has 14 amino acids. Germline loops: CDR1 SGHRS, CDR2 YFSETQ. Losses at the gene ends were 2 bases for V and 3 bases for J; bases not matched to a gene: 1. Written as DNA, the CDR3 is TGCGCCAGCAGCTTTGGGACAGGCTACAATGAGCAGTTCTTC. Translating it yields CASSFGTGYNEQFF.

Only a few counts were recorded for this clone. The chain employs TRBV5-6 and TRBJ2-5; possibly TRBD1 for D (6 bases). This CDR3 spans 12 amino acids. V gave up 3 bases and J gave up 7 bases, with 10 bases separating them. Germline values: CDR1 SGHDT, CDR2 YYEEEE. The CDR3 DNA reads TGTGCCAGCAGCTCAGGGGATCTGACCCAGTACTTC. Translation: CASSSGDLTQYF.

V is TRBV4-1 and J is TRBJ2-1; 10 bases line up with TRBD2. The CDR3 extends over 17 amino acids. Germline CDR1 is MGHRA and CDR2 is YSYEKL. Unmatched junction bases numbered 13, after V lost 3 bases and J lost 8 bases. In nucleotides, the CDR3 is TGCGCCAGCAGCCAGGCCGAACCTAGCGGGAGTACCCATGAGCAGTTCTTC. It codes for CASSQAEPSGSTHEQFF.

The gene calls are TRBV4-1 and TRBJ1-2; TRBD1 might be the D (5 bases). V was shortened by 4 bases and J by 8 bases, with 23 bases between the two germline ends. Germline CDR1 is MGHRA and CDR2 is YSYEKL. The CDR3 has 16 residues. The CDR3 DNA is TGCGCCAGCAGCCCCCCGGAACAGGCGGCTTTTGGGGGCTACACCTTC. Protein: CASSPPEQAAFGGYTF.

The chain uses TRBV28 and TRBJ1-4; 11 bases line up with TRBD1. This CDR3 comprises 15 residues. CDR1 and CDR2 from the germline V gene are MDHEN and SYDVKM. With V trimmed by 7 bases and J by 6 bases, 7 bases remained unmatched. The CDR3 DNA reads TGTGCCAGCACTCTTGGGACAGGGGGATATGAAAAACTGTTTTTT. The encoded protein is CASTLGTGGYEKLFF.

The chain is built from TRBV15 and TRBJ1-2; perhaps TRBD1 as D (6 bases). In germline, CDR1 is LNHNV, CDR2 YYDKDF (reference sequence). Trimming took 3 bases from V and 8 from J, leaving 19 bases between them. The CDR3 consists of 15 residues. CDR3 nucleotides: TGTGCCACCAGCAGGGCCTATCTGGGGGCGGCGGGCTACACCTTC. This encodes CATSRAYLGAAGYTF.

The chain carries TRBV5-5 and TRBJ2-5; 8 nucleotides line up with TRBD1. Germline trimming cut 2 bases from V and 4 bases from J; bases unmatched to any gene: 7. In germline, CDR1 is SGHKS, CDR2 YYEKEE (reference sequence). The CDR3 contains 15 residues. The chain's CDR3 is CASSFSPGGSETQYF. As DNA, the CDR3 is TGTGCCAGCAGCTTCTCCCCAGGGGGCTCAGAGACCCAGTACTTC.

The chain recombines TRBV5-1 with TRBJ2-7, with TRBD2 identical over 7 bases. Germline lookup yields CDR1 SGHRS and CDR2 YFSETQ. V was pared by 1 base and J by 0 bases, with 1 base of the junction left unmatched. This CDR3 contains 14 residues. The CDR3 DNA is TGCGCCAGCAGCTTGTGGGGGGGCTCCTACGAGCAGTACTTC. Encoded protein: CASSLWGGSYEQYF.

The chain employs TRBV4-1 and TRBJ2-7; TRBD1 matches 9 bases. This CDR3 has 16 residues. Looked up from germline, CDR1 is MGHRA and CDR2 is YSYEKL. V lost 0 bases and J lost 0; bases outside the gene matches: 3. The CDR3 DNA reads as TGCGCCAGCAGCCAAGATGGGACAGGGAGCTCCTACGAGCAGTACTTC. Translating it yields CASSQDGTGSSYEQYF.

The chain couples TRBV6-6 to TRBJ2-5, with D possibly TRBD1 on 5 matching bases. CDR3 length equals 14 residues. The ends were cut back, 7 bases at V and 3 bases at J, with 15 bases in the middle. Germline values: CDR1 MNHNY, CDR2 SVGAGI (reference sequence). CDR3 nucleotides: TGTGCCAGCACCCTCTGGGGCGCAGAAGAGACCCAGTACTTC. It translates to CASTLWGAEETQYF.

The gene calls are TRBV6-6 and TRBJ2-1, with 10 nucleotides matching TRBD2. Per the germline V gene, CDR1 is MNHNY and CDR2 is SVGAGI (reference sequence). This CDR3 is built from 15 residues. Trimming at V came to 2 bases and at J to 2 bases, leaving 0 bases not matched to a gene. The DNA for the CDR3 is TGTGCCAGCAGTTACGGACTAGCGGCCTACAATGAGCAGTTCTTC. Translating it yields CASSYGLAAYNEQFF.

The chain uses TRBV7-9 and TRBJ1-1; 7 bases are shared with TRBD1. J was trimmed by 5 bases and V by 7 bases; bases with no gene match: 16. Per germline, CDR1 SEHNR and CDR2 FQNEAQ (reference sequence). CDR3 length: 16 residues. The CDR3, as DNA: TGTGCCAGCAAGGGGACAGTAGGTTCCCTGGGGACTGAAGCTTTCTTT. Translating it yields CASKGTVGSLGTEAFF.

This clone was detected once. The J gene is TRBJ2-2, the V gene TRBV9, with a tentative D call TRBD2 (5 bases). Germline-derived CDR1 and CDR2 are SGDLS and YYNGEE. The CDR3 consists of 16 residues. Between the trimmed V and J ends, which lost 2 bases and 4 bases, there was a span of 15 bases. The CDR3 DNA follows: TGTGCCAGCAGCGTGAGCGGTGGACGGGGCACCGGGGAGCTGTTTTTT. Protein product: CASSVSGGRGTGELFF.

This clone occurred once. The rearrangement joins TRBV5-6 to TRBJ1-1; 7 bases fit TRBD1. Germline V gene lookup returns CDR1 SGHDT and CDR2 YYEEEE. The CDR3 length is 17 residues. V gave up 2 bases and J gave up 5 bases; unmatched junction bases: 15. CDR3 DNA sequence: TGTGCCAGCAGCTTTCCGATCACAACAGGGGAGGATACTGAAGCTTTCTTT. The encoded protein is CASSFPITTGEDTEAFF. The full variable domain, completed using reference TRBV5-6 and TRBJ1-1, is DAGVTQSPTHLIKTRGQQVTLRCSPKSGHDTVSWYQQALGQGPQFIFQYYEEEERQRGNFPDRFSGHQFPNYSSELNVNALLLGDSALYLCASSFPITTGEDTEAFFGQGTRLTVV.